A selection of T cell receptor beta chains follows, all from one sample in a study of Tregs in tolerant kidney transplant recipients. TCRdb's copy holds only in-frame clones and misses some; the assay was immunoSEQ multiplex PCR. The data hold 15,000 or so clones, with more than 50% observed a single time. What these receptors recognize is not known. Sequencing was performed on CD4+ T cells from blood cultured with allogeneic cells, taken before the transplant. The receptors stem from a human patient who received a combined kidney and bone marrow transplant. Both conserved end residues are part of each CDR3. A D gene is named only where the DNA matches it firmly. Size is stated for part of the rows, as once, few or many counts, or as a class when the clone is expanded.

D gene	V gene	clone size	J gene	CDR3 DNA	CDR3 protein
TRBD2	TRBV4-1	NA	TRBJ2-3	TGCGCCAGCAGCCAAGGGACTAGAAAAATGGATACGCAGTATTTT	CASSQGTRKMDTQYF
TRBD1	TRBV6-1	NA	TRBJ1-2	TGTGCCAGCAGTGCTAGGGGACAGGGTCCTGGCTACACCTTC	CASSARGQGPGYTF
TRBD1	TRBV2	NA	TRBJ1-2	TGTGCCAGCAGCACAGGGGGAAGCTATGGCTACACCTTC	CASSTGGSYGYTF
NA	TRBV30	NA	TRBJ1-1	TGTGCCTGGAGTCCCCGGAGGCGTAACGCTTTCTTT	CAWSPRRRNAFF
TRBD2	TRBV9	NA	TRBJ2-1	TGTGCCAGCAGCAGTGGCGGGGGGACTTCCTACAATGAGCAGTTCTTC	CASSSGGGTSYNEQFF
NA	TRBV5-4	NA	TRBJ2-2	TGTGCCAGCAGCTTCCGTCCCGGCGCCCAGAGGACCGGGGAGCTGTTTTTT	CASSFRPGAQRTGELFF
TRBD1	TRBV7-9	NA	TRBJ1-2	TGTGCCAGCAGCCCGGGGACAGGGGGCCCAATTAACTATGGCTACACCTTC	CASSPGTGGPINYGYTF
NA	TRBV5-1	few	TRBJ2-7	TGCGCCAGCAGCGCGGACTCGAGCTCCTACGAGCAGTACTTC	CASSADSSSYEQYF
NA	TRBV15	medium-sized	TRBJ1-4	TGTGCCACCAGCAGAGATTTGGGCAGGGTGGGGAAACTGTTTTTT	CATSRDLGRVGKLFF
NA	TRBV5-1	NA	TRBJ2-3	TGCGCCAGCAGCTGGGGGGACCGCACAGATACGCAGTATTTT	CASSWGDRTDTQYF
TRBD1	TRBV6-4	NA	TRBJ2-7	TGTGCCAGCAGCAACCGGGACAGGGGACCAACGGGCGAGCAGTACTTC	CASSNRDRGPTGEQYF
TRBD1	TRBV5-1	NA	TRBJ2-7	TGCGCCAGCAGCCCGGACAGGGCCTACGAGCAGTACTTC	CASSPDRAYEQYF
TRBD2	TRBV7-2	many	TRBJ2-1	TGTGCCAGCAGCTTATCACTAGCGGGGAACTACAATGAGCAGTTCTTC	CASSLSLAGNYNEQFF
NA	TRBV5-4	NA	TRBJ2-7	TGCGCCAGCAGCCAAGATCGAGGAGACTGGTACGAGCAGTACTTC	CASSQDRGDWYEQYF
TRBD1	TRBV7-9	few	TRBJ1-2	TGTGCCAGCAGCTTAGGGGCGGACAGGGGGTTTCTGCCGTTC	CASSLGADRGFLPF
NA	TRBV29-1	NA	TRBJ1-1	TGCAGCGTTGGGAGAAGGAACACTGAAGCTTTCTTT	CSVGRRNTEAFF
TRBD1	TRBV29-1	NA	TRBJ1-1	TGCAGCGTAAATCCGGGACAGCTAAACACTGAAGCTTTCTTT	CSVNPGQLNTEAFF
TRBD2	TRBV4-3	NA	TRBJ2-4	TGCGCCAGCAGCCAAGATCCACTAGCGGGAGCCAAAAACATTCAGTACTTC	CASSQDPLAGAKNIQYF
TRBD1	TRBV6-5	NA	TRBJ1-2	TGTGCCAGCAGGACAGGGGGTAACTATGGCTACACCTTC	CASRTGGNYGYTF
TRBD2	TRBV18	NA	TRBJ2-3	TGTGCCAGCTCACCTGGGCTAGCGGGAGGGACAGATACGCAGTATTTT	CASSPGLAGGTDTQYF
NA	TRBV4-3	few	TRBJ2-7	TGCGCCAGCAGCCTCCGGGACACACTGGGGGAGCAGTACTTC	CASSLRDTLGEQYF
TRBD2	TRBV7-2	NA	TRBJ2-7	TGTGCCAGCAGCTTAGAGGGGACTAAATACTACGAGCAGTACTTC	CASSLEGTKYYEQYF